This T cell receptor beta chain was profiled in a study of beta chain features in type 1 diabetes. As for the study in general: Healthy donors resembled patients in age, gender and cell yields.

Sorting with CD45RO/CCR7/CD25/CD127/CD95/CD27 yielded naive, central memory, regulatory and stem-like memory CD4+ cells. CDR1 is SGHVS and CDR2 is FNYEAQ in the germline V gene. With 3 bases removed from V and 3 bases from J, the gap between germline ends came to 9 bases. This CDR3 spans 13 amino acids. Points from the study as a whole: Moderate yet significant TCRB CDR3 shortening was seen in Type 1 diabetes patients in all four CD4+ subsets. Still unanswered here is whether HLA type influences TCRB rearrangement. For patients, the naive, central memory and Treg TCRB repertoires appeared more alike than for healthy donors.

About this clone: The target antigen is unknown.

Reverse transcription of all isolated RNA meant that expressed TCRB transcripts were sequenced. Method: immunoSEQ multiplex PCR; TCRdb's copy keeps in-frame clones and lacks some. Of 600,000 or so clones in the sample, around 11% were seen once. The sample was naive CD4+ T cells from blood. The J gene is TRBJ2-7, the V gene TRBV7-6, with unresolved D. This clonotype originated in a man aged 30 to 45 with type 1 diabetes. The CDR3 bases are TGTGCCAGCAGCTTCAACGGTGGCTACGAGCAGTACTTC. It encodes CASSFNGGYEQYF. Variable domain in full (rest from reference TRBV7-6 and TRBJ2-7): GAGVSQSPRYKVTKRGQDVALRCDPISGHVSLYWYRQALGQGPEFLTYFNYEAQQDKSGLPNDRFSAERPEGSISTLTIQRTEQRDSAMYRCASSFNGGYEQYFGPGTRLTVT.